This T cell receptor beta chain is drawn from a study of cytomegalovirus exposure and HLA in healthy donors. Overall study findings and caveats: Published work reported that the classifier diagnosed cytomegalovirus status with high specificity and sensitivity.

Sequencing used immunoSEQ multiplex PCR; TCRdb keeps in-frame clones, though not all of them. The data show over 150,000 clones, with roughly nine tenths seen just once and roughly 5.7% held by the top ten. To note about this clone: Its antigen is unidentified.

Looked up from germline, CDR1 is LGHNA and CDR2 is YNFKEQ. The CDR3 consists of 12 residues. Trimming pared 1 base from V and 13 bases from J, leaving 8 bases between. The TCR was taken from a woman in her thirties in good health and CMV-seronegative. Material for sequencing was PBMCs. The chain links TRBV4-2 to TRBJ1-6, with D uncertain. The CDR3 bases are TGTGCCAGCAGCCAAGCGGCTGGGCCCCTCCACTTT. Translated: CASSQAAGPLHF.